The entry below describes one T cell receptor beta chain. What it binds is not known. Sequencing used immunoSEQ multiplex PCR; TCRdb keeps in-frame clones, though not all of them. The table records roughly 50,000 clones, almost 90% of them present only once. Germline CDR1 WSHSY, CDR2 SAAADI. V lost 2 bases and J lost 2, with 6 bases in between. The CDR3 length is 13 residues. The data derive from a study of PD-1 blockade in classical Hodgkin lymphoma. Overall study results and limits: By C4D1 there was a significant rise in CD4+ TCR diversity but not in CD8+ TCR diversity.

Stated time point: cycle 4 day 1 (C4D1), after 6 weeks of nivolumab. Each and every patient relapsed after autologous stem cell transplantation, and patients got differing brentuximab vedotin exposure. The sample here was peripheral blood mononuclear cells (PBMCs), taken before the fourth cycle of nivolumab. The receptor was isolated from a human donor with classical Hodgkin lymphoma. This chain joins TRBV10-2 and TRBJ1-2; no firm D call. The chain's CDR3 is CASSETDNYGYTF. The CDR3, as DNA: TGCGCCAGCAGTGAGACCGACAACTATGGCTACACCTTC.